A selection of T cell receptor beta chains follows, all from one sample in a study of blood T cell repertoires in COVID-19. Data came from immunoSEQ multiplex PCR; TCRdb stores just in-frame clones and leaves some out. Among roughly 160,000 clones, approximately 83% were seen once, and the ten largest hold around 8.3%. Sequenced material: peripheral blood. These receptors were obtained from a man aged 55 to 70 with acute or convalescent COVID-19. Each CDR3 is given with its conserved first and last residue. A D gene is named only where the DNA matches it firmly. Size is omitted from some rows. Given values are once, few, many or a class for expanded clones.

clone_size: once
d_call: .
j_call: TRBJ1-2
v_call: TRBV19
cdr3_aa: CASRRGIAYGYTF
cdr3_nt: TGTGCCAGTCGAAGGGGAATTGCCTATGGCTACACCTTC

clone_size: .
d_call: TRBD2
j_call: TRBJ2-2
v_call: TRBV5-1
cdr3_aa: CASSSRTSGSSVGELFF
cdr3_nt: TGCGCCAGCAGCTCCCGGACTAGCGGGAGTTCGGTCGGGGAGCTGTTTTTT

clone_size: .
d_call: .
j_call: TRBJ1-2
v_call: TRBV5-1
cdr3_aa: CASSGQFTAGDYGYTF
cdr3_nt: TGCGCCAGCAGCGGTCAATTTACGGCCGGGGACTATGGCTACACCTTC

clone_size: few
d_call: .
j_call: TRBJ2-1
v_call: TRBV20-1
cdr3_aa: CSARSPGEFF
cdr3_nt: TGCAGTGCTAGGAGCCCCGGGGAGTTCTTC

clone_size: .
d_call: TRBD1
j_call: TRBJ2-7
v_call: TRBV3-1/TRBV3-2
cdr3_aa: CASSSRDSSYEQYF
cdr3_nt: TGTGCCAGCAGCTCCCGGGACAGCAGCTACGAGCAGTACTTC

clone_size: .
d_call: .
j_call: TRBJ1-5
v_call: TRBV9
cdr3_aa: CASSVAGEGVWPQHF
cdr3_nt: TGTGCCAGCAGCGTAGCTGGGGAGGGGGTATGGCCCCAGCATTTT

clone_size: once
d_call: .
j_call: TRBJ2-1
v_call: TRBV7-9
cdr3_aa: CASSSGLPSWNEQFF
cdr3_nt: TGTGCCAGCAGCTCAGGACTACCATCGTGGAATGAGCAGTTCTTC

clone_size: .
d_call: TRBD1
j_call: TRBJ1-2
v_call: TRBV28
cdr3_aa: CASSRQGSRNYGYTF
cdr3_nt: TGTGCCAGCAGTAGACAGGGGAGTCGTAACTATGGCTACACCTTC

clone_size: once
d_call: .
j_call: TRBJ2-7
v_call: TRBV5-1
cdr3_aa: CASSLDIYEQYF
cdr3_nt: TGCGCCAGCAGCTTGGATATCTACGAGCAGTACTTC

clone_size: .
d_call: TRBD1
j_call: TRBJ2-5
v_call: TRBV7-2
cdr3_aa: CASSLARGQKTQYF
cdr3_nt: TGTGCCAGCAGCTTAGCCAGGGGGCAAAAGACCCAGTACTTC

clone_size: .
d_call: TRBD2
j_call: TRBJ2-4
v_call: TRBV2
cdr3_aa: CASSEVGGRSAGIQYF
cdr3_nt: TGTGCCAGCAGTGAGGTGGGAGGGCGGTCGGCGGGCATTCAGTACTTC

clone_size: .
d_call: TRBD2
j_call: TRBJ2-7
v_call: TRBV5-1
cdr3_aa: CASSSGLAGYEQYF
cdr3_nt: TGCGCCAGCAGCTCGGGACTAGCGGGCTACGAGCAGTACTTC

clone_size: .
d_call: .
j_call: TRBJ2-7
v_call: TRBV2
cdr3_aa: CASSERTTLSYEQYF
cdr3_nt: TGTGCCAGCAGTGAACGCACTACGCTCTCCTACGAGCAGTACTTC

clone_size: .
d_call: .
j_call: TRBJ1-3
v_call: TRBV5-1
cdr3_aa: CASSLGPLPRGAAGNTIYF
cdr3_nt: TGCGCCAGCAGCTTGGGGCCCTTACCCCGGGGGGCCGCTGGAAACACCATATATTTT

clone_size: .
d_call: .
j_call: TRBJ1-6
v_call: TRBV2
cdr3_aa: CATHQSGYNSPLHF
cdr3_nt: TGTGCCACCCACCAATCAGGGTATAATTCACCCCTCCACTTT

clone_size: .
d_call: TRBD1
j_call: TRBJ2-4
v_call: TRBV6-5
cdr3_aa: CASSSRGLAKNIQYF
cdr3_nt: TGTGCCAGCAGCTCAAGGGGGCTAGCCAAAAACATTCAGTACTTC

clone_size: .
d_call: TRBD2
j_call: TRBJ2-2
v_call: TRBV29-1
cdr3_aa: CSVNLAGDTGELFF
cdr3_nt: TGCAGCGTTAATCTAGCGGGAGACACCGGGGAGCTGTTTTTT

clone_size: few
d_call: TRBD2
j_call: TRBJ2-1
v_call: TRBV28
cdr3_aa: CASSLSLSVAGVVDEQFF
cdr3_nt: TGTGCCAGCAGTTTATCTTTATCGGTTGCGGGAGTAGTGGATGAGCAGTTCTTC

clone_size: few
d_call: TRBD2
j_call: TRBJ2-3
v_call: TRBV11-3
cdr3_aa: CASSPGGVSTDTQYF
cdr3_nt: TGTGCCAGCAGCCCGGGGGGAGTTAGCACAGATACGCAGTATTTT

clone_size: .
d_call: .
j_call: TRBJ2-6
v_call: TRBV3-1/TRBV3-2
cdr3_aa: CASSQAGVGANVLTF
cdr3_nt: TGTGCCAGCAGCCAGGCAGGGGTTGGGGCCAACGTCCTGACTTTC

clone_size: .
d_call: .
j_call: TRBJ1-5
v_call: TRBV10-2
cdr3_aa: CASSESSRLNQPQHF
cdr3_nt: TGCGCCAGCAGTGAGTCATCCAGGCTCAATCAGCCCCAGCATTTT

clone_size: .
d_call: TRBD1
j_call: TRBJ2-7
v_call: TRBV29-1
cdr3_aa: CSAAGGAGEQYF
cdr3_nt: TGCAGCGCTGCAGGGGGCGCGGGCGAGCAGTACTTC

clone_size: .
d_call: .
j_call: TRBJ1-1
v_call: TRBV12-3/TRBV12-4
cdr3_aa: CASSLGSHTEAFF
cdr3_nt: TGTGCCAGCAGTTTAGGCAGTCACACTGAAGCTTTCTTT

clone_size: .
d_call: TRBD1
j_call: TRBJ1-4
v_call: TRBV19
cdr3_aa: CASSGYRGGEKLFF
cdr3_nt: TGTGCCAGTAGTGGGTACAGGGGAGGTGAAAAACTGTTTTTT

clone_size: .
d_call: TRBD1
j_call: TRBJ1-5
v_call: TRBV29-1
cdr3_aa: CSVEAGGGQPQHF
cdr3_nt: TGCAGCGTTGAAGCAGGGGGCGGTCAGCCCCAGCATTTT

clone_size: .
d_call: TRBD2
j_call: TRBJ2-7
v_call: TRBV11-3
cdr3_aa: CASSLSSSSGMPYEQYF
cdr3_nt: TGTGCCAGCAGCTTGTCGTCTAGTAGCGGGATGCCCTACGAGCAGTACTTC

clone_size: .
d_call: .
j_call: TRBJ2-1
v_call: TRBV28
cdr3_aa: CASSPRQRAYNEQFF
cdr3_nt: TGTGCCAGCAGCCCCCGGCAGCGTGCCTACAATGAGCAGTTCTTC

clone_size: .
d_call: TRBD1
j_call: TRBJ2-1
v_call: TRBV6-5
cdr3_aa: CASTNDRAGSEQFF
cdr3_nt: TGTGCCAGCACCAATGACAGGGCGGGCTCTGAGCAGTTCTTC

clone_size: .
d_call: TRBD1
j_call: TRBJ1-6
v_call: TRBV10-3
cdr3_aa: CAISESTGTANSPLHF
cdr3_nt: TGTGCCATCAGTGAGTCAACCGGGACAGCCAATTCACCCCTCCACTTT

clone_size: .
d_call: TRBD1
j_call: TRBJ1-2
v_call: TRBV3-1/TRBV3-2
cdr3_aa: CASSSRQGSSGYTF
cdr3_nt: TGTGCCAGCAGCAGCCGACAGGGGTCCTCTGGCTACACCTTC

clone_size: once
d_call: TRBD2
j_call: TRBJ2-7
v_call: TRBV5-1
cdr3_aa: CASSLGLAESYEQYF
cdr3_nt: TGCGCCAGCAGCCTGGGACTAGCGGAGAGCTACGAGCAGTACTTC

clone_size: .
d_call: TRBD1
j_call: TRBJ1-5
v_call: TRBV16
cdr3_aa: CASSQSGQGNQPQHF
cdr3_nt: TGTGCCAGCAGCCAATCGGGACAGGGGAATCAGCCCCAGCATTTT

clone_size: .
d_call: .
j_call: TRBJ2-5
v_call: TRBV7-9
cdr3_aa: CASSLGGAGRRQETQYF
cdr3_nt: TGTGCCAGCAGCTTAGGTGGCGCGGGGCGGCGCCAAGAGACCCAGTACTTC

clone_size: .
d_call: TRBD1
j_call: TRBJ1-2
v_call: TRBV5-1
cdr3_aa: CASSLDRENYGYTF
cdr3_nt: TGCGCCAGCAGCTTAGACAGGGAGAACTATGGCTACACCTTC

clone_size: .
d_call: .
j_call: TRBJ1-2
v_call: TRBV6-1
cdr3_aa: CASSEGTANYGYTF
cdr3_nt: TGTGCCAGCAGTGAAGGGACAGCCAACTATGGCTACACCTTC

clone_size: .
d_call: TRBD1
j_call: TRBJ2-3
v_call: TRBV27
cdr3_aa: CASSGQGSRHTQYF
cdr3_nt: TGTGCCAGCAGTGGACAGGGGTCGAGGCATACGCAGTATTTT

clone_size: .
d_call: .
j_call: TRBJ1-2
v_call: TRBV28
cdr3_aa: CASSQGLILGYTF
cdr3_nt: TGTGCCAGCAGTCAGGGACTCATACTAGGCTACACCTTC

clone_size: few
d_call: .
j_call: TRBJ1-6
v_call: TRBV4-2
cdr3_aa: CASSQDRATRVNNSPLHF
cdr3_nt: TGTGCCAGCAGCCAAGATCGGGCAACGAGGGTGAATAATTCACCCCTCCACTTT

clone_size: few
d_call: .
j_call: TRBJ1-3
v_call: TRBV9
cdr3_aa: CASSVEGLVNTIYF
cdr3_nt: TGTGCCAGCAGCGTAGAGGGGCTGGTGAACACCATATATTTT

clone_size: .
d_call: .
j_call: TRBJ2-5
v_call: TRBV5-1
cdr3_aa: CASSLGTSQETQYF
cdr3_nt: TGCGCCAGCAGCTTGGGTACAAGCCAAGAGACCCAGTACTTC

clone_size: .
d_call: .
j_call: TRBJ1-1
v_call: TRBV5-6
cdr3_aa: CASSEGVNTEAFF
cdr3_nt: TGTGCCAGCAGCGAGGGTGTGAACACTGAAGCTTTCTTT

clone_size: .
d_call: .
j_call: TRBJ1-3
v_call: TRBV5-1
cdr3_aa: CASSFPGAGNTIYF
cdr3_nt: TGCGCCAGCAGCTTCCCGGGGGCTGGAAACACCATATATTTT

clone_size: .
d_call: .
j_call: TRBJ1-1
v_call: TRBV18
cdr3_aa: CASSPLGEVSNTEAFF
cdr3_nt: TGTGCCAGCTCACCCCTGGGAGAGGTATCGAACACTGAAGCTTTCTTT

clone_size: once
d_call: TRBD1
j_call: TRBJ1-2
v_call: TRBV6-5
cdr3_aa: CASSSAGGINGYTF
cdr3_nt: TGTGCCAGCAGTTCAGCAGGGGGCATCAATGGCTACACCTTC

clone_size: .
d_call: .
j_call: TRBJ1-6
v_call: TRBV6-1
cdr3_aa: CASSEVATGLGNSPLHF
cdr3_nt: TGTGCCAGCAGTGAAGTAGCGACGGGACTAGGCAATTCACCCCTCCACTTT

clone_size: .
d_call: .
j_call: TRBJ1-1
v_call: TRBV2
cdr3_aa: CASSANMNTEAFF
cdr3_nt: TGTGCCAGCAGTGCCAACATGAACACTGAAGCTTTCTTT

clone_size: .
d_call: TRBD1
j_call: TRBJ1-3
v_call: TRBV5-1
cdr3_aa: CASSLAGQFSGNTIYF
cdr3_nt: TGCGCCAGCAGCTTGGCGGGACAGTTCTCTGGAAACACCATATATTTT

clone_size: .
d_call: .
j_call: TRBJ2-4
v_call: TRBV21-1
cdr3_aa: CASIPMGLAGKSSKNIQYF
cdr3_nt: TGTGCCAGCATCCCGATGGGACTAGCGGGAAAGAGCTCCAAAAACATTCAGTACTTC

clone_size: .
d_call: TRBD1
j_call: TRBJ1-5
v_call: TRBV7-8
cdr3_aa: CASSLSRIPDRGLDQPQHF
cdr3_nt: TGTGCCAGCAGCTTAAGCCGAATCCCGGACAGGGGGCTCGATCAGCCCCAGCATTTT

clone_size: .
d_call: TRBD2
j_call: TRBJ2-7
v_call: TRBV3-1/TRBV3-2
cdr3_aa: CASSLSGSRYEQYF
cdr3_nt: TGTGCCAGCAGCCTTAGCGGGAGTAGATACGAGCAGTACTTC

clone_size: .
d_call: TRBD1
j_call: TRBJ2-5
v_call: TRBV28
cdr3_aa: CASIPQPGQGVAKETQYF
cdr3_nt: TGTGCCAGCATCCCACAACCGGGACAGGGGGTCGCAAAAGAGACCCAGTACTTC